The clone carrying this T cell receptor (beta chain) was recorded at least ten times. Germline V gene lookup returns CDR1 DFQATT and CDR2 SNEGSKA (reference sequence). This CDR3 has 17 amino acids. With 6 bases clipped from V and 2 bases from J, the junction kept 10 bases outside the gene matches. These data originate in a study of T-cell reconstitution after alpha-beta-depleted transplantation in children. The TCRbeta library incorporated unique molecular identifiers. TCRdb reprocessed the PCR reads via MiXCR and lists one record per CDR3 protein. The table has around 400,000 distinct CDR3 sequences, roughly 20% seen once; the top ten hold 3.8%.

The TCR originated in a human donor who donated a stem cell graft to a child with acute myeloid leukemia. The chain is built from TRBV20-1 and TRBJ2-3; 14 bases fit TRBD2. The sample consisted of PBMCs from the stem cell graft donor, taken from the stem cell graft. CDR3: CSAIPTSGRGVTDTQYF. As DNA, the CDR3 is TGCAGTGCCATCCCGACTAGCGGGAGGGGGGTCACAGATACGCAGTATTTT.